One and the same sample provided the 9 T cell receptor beta chains below, sequenced in a study of T cell responses to AZD1222 COVID-19 vaccine. Produced via immunoSEQ multiplex PCR; TCRdb's table is partial and in-frame only. This table has 140,000 or so clones, roughly 94% appearing once. This sample comprised peripheral blood, obtained on day 0 of AZD1222 vaccination. The receptors shown here come from an adult in good health.

This chain uses TRBV7-9 with TRBJ1-2; 7 bases fit TRBD1. The V gene end was trimmed by 3 bases and the J gene end by 11 bases; junction bases not matched to a gene: 6. Germline V gene sequence: CDR1 SEHNR, CDR2 FQNEAQ (reference sequence). The CDR3 contains 12 residues. CDR3 residues: CASSLEGAGYTF. In nucleotides, the CDR3 is TGTGCCAGCAGCTTGGAGGGGGCAGGATACACCTTC.

Regarding this clone: An end of the junction differs from the germline gene, which may be a read error. V gene TRBV19 combines with J gene TRBJ1-1; no clear D gene. Germline V lookup: CDR1 LNHDA, CDR2 SQIVND (reference sequence). CDR3 length equals 13 residues. The CDR3 region is CASSLDRGTEAFF. The CDR3 region has the DNA TGTGCCAGTAGTCTAGACCGAGGCACTGAAGCTTTCTTT.

Written as DNA, the CDR3 is TGTGCCAGCAGCCAAGATCGAGGGACGGCAAATGAAAAACTGTTTTTT. It is translated as CASSQDRGTANEKLFF. V gene TRBV4-2 combines with J gene TRBJ1-4; the D gene is possibly TRBD1 (5 bases). Trimming took off 0 bases at V and 5 bases at J, with 13 bases between the two ends. The CDR3 has 16 amino acids. Germline values: CDR1 LGHNA, CDR2 YNFKEQ.

V is TRBV6-6 and J is TRBJ2-7, with 7 bases identical to TRBD1. The CDR3 sequence is 16 residues long. Trimming cost V 5 bases and J 4 bases; bases outside gene matches: 14. The germline V gene encodes CDR1 MNHNY and CDR2 SVGAGI (reference sequence). CDR3 loop: CASSPSRQGVSYEQYF. For the CDR3, the DNA is TGTGCCAGCAGTCCCTCCCGACAGGGTGTTTCGTACGAGCAGTACTTC.

The genes are TRBV27 and TRBJ1-2; D may be TRBD1 (6 bases). The CDR3 spans 12 residues. The V end was cut by 6 bases, the J end by 8 bases, with 13 bases between. Germline V lookup: CDR1 MNHEY, CDR2 SMNVEV (reference sequence). CDR3 sequence (DNA): TGTGCCAGCAGAACAGGGTCGCGAGGCTACACCTTC. The encoded protein is CASRTGSRGYTF.

This sequence joins TRBV5-1 and TRBJ2-1; D uncertain. This CDR3 comprises 16 residues. With 0 bases removed from V and 1 base from J, the gap between germline ends came to 11 bases. The V gene's germline CDR1 is SGHRS and CDR2 YFSETQ. CDR3: CASSLASFKSYNEQFF. The CDR3 DNA follows: TGCGCCAGCAGCTTGGCCTCCTTTAAATCCTACAATGAGCAGTTCTTC.

The gene calls are TRBV19 and TRBJ2-7; maybe TRBD1 (5 bases). Per the germline V gene, CDR1 is LNHDA and CDR2 is SQIVND (reference sequence). The CDR3 is made up of 14 amino acids. V was clipped by 5 bases and J by 5 bases, with 16 bases between them. The CDR3 DNA reads TGTGCCAGTAGTCCAGGGTTTGGGTCAGACGAGCAGTACTTC. It translates to CASSPGFGSDEQYF.

The rearrangement joins TRBV7-2 to TRBJ2-3; 9 bases are shared with TRBD2. The CDR3 totals 16 residues. Germline CDR1 SGHTA, CDR2 FQGNSA. The ends lost 0 bases at V and 3 bases at J; junction bases unmatched: 4. The CDR3 loop reads CASSLAGTSKTDTQYF. CDR3 nucleotide sequence: TGTGCCAGCAGCTTAGCCGGGACTAGCAAGACAGATACGCAGTATTTT.

The chain uses TRBV6-5 and TRBJ1-1; D is unresolved. The V gene lost 2 bases and the J gene lost 1 base, with 14 bases spanning the gap. Germline values: CDR1 MNHEY, CDR2 SVGAGI. The CDR3 loop spans 16 amino acids. The DNA of the CDR3 is TGTGCCAGCAGTTACGGTGGGTCCGCCCCGAACACTGAAGCTTTCTTT. It translates to CASSYGGSAPNTEAFF.